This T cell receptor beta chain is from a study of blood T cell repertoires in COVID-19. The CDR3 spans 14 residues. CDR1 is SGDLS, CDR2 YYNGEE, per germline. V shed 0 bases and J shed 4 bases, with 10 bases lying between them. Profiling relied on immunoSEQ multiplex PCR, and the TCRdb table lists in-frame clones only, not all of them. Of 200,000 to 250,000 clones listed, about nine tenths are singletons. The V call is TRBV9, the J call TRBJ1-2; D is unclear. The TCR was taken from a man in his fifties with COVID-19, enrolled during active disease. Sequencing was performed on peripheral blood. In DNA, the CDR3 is TGTGCCAGCAGCGTAGTGGCACCTGGCTATGGCTACACCTTC. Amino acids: CASSVVAPGYGYTF. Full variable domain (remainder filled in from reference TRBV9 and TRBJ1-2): DSGVTQTPKHLITATGQRVTLRCSPRSGDLSVYWYQQSLDQGLQFLIQYYNGEERAKGNILERFSAQQFPDLHSELNLSSLELGDSALYFCASSVVAPGYGYTFGSGTRLTVV.